The entry below describes one T cell receptor (beta chain). V dropped 3 bases and J dropped 2; count of bases not matched to a gene: 4. There are 16 residues in the CDR3. Germline values: CDR1 SEHNR, CDR2 FQNEAQ (reference sequence). The sample is drawn from a study of preoperative IRX-2 immunotherapy in early breast cancer. Profiling relied on immunoSEQ multiplex PCR, and the TCRdb table lists in-frame clones only, not all of them. The sample consists of fewer than 25,000 clones, about 90% of them appearing once. Treatment in this sample: preoperative locoregional IRX-2 cytokine immunotherapy. Patients received preoperative, locoregional IRX-2 cytokine immunotherapy in a phase Ib study.

Source: tumor tissue, taken after IRX-2 immunotherapy. This TCR was recovered from a human donor with breast cancer. The chain recombines TRBV7-9 with TRBJ2-6; 7 nucleotides line up with TRBD1. CDR3 loop: CASSFRQGTGANVLTF. The CDR3 coding sequence is TGTGCCAGCAGCTTCCGACAGGGAACTGGGGCCAACGTCCTGACTTTC.